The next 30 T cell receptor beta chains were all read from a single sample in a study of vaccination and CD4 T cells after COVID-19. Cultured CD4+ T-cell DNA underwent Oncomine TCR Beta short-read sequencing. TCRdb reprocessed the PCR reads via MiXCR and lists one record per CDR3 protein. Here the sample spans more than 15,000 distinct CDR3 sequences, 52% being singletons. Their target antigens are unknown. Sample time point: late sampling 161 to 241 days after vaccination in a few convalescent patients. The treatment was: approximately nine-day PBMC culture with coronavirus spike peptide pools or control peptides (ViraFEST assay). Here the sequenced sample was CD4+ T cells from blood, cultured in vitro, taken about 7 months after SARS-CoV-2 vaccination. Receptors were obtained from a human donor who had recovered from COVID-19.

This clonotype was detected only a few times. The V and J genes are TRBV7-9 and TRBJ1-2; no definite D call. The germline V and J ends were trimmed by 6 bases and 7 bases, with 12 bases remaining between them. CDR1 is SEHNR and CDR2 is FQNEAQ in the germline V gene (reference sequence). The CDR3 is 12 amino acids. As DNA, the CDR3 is TGTGCCAGCAGTACCGGGCCCCGTGGCTACACCTTC. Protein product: CASSTGPRGYTF.

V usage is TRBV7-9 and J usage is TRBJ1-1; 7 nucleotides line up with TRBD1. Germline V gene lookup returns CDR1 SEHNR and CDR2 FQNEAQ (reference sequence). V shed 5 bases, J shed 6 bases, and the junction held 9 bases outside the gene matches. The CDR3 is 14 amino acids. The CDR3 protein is CASSVQGTYAEAFF. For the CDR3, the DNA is TGTGCCAGCAGCGTACAGGGGACGTACGCTGAAGCTTTCTTT.

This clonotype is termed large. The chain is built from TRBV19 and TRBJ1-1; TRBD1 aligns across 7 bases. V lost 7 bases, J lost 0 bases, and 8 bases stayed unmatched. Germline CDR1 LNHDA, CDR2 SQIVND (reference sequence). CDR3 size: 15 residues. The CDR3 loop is CASNKQGLMNTEAFF. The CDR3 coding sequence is TGTGCCAGTAACAAACAGGGGTTGATGAACACTGAAGCTTTCTTT.

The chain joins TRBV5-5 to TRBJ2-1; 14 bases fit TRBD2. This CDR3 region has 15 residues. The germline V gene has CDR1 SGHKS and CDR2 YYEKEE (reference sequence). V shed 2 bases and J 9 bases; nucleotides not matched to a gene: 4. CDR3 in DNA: TGTGCCAGCAGCTTACGGACTAGCGGGGGGACTGAGCAGTTCTTC. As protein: CASSLRTSGGTEQFF. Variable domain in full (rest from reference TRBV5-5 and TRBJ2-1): DAGVTQSPTHLIKTRGQQVTLRCSPISGHKSVSWYQQVLGQGPQFIFQYYEKEERGRGNFPDRFSARQFPNYSSELNVNALLLGDSALYLCASSLRTSGGTEQFFGPGTRLTVL.

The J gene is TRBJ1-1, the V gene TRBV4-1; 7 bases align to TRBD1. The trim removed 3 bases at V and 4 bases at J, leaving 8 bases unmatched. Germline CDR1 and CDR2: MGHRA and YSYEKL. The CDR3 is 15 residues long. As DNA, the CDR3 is TGCGCCAGCAGCCACCAGGGGGTAGTAGGCACTGAAGCTTTCTTT. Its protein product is CASSHQGVVGTEAFF.

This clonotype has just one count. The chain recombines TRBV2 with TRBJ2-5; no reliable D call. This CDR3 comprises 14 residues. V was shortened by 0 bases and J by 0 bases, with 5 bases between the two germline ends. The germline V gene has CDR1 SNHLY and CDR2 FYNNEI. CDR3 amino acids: CASSEAIYQETQYF. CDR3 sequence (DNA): TGTGCCAGCAGTGAAGCGATATACCAAGAGACCCAGTACTTC.

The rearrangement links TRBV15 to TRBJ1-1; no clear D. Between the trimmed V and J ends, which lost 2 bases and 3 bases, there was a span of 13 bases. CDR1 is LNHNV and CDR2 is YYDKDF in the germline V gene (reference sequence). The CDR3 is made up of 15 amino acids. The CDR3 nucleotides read TGTGCCACCAGCAGACCTGTTATGGGGTACACTGAAGCTTTCTTT. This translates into CATSRPVMGYTEAFF.

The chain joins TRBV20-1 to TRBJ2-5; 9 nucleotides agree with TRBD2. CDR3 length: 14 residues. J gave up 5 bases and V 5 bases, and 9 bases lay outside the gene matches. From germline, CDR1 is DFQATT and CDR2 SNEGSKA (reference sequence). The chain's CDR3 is CSAPRGGAGETQYF. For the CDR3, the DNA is TGCAGTGCTCCACGCGGGGGGGCGGGTGAGACCCAGTACTTC.

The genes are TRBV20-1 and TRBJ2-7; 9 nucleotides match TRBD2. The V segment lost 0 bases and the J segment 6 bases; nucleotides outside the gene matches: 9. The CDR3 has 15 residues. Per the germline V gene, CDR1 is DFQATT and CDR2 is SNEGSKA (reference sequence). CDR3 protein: CSARDAGLASGEQYF. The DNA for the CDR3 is TGCAGTGCTAGAGACGCAGGACTAGCGTCAGGCGAGCAGTACTTC.

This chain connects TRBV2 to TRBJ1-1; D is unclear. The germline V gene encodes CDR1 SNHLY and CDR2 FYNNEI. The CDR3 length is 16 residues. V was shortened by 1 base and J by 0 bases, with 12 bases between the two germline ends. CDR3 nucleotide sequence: TGTGCCAGCAGTGAAGGCGGGGTACAGCTGAACACTGAAGCTTTCTTT. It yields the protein CASSEGGVQLNTEAFF.

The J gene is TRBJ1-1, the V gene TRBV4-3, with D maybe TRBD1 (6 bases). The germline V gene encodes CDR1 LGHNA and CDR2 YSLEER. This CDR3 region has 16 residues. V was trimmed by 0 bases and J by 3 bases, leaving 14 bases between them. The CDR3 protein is CASSQDGGARDTEAFF. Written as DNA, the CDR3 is TGCGCCAGCAGCCAAGATGGGGGGGCTAGGGACACTGAAGCTTTCTTT.

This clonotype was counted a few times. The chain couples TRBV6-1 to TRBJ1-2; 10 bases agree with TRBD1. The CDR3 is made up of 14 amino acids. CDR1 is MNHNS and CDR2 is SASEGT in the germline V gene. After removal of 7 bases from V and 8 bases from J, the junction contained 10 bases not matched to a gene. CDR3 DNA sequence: TGTGCCAGCACGCAAGACAGGGGGCTAAACGGCTACACCTTC. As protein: CASTQDRGLNGYTF.

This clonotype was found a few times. The CDR3 nucleotides are TGTGCCAGCAGCTTCGGCGGGAGCACAGATACGCAGTATTTT. It is translated as CASSFGGSTDTQYF. The V call is TRBV7-2, the J call TRBJ2-3; TRBD2 might be the D (5 bases). The V gene lost 3 bases and the J gene lost 0 bases, with 7 bases spanning the gap. Per the germline V gene, CDR1 is SGHTA and CDR2 is FQGNSA. This CDR3 comprises 14 residues. Full variable domain (outside the CDR3, taken from reference TRBV7-2 and TRBJ2-3): GAGVSQSPSNKVTEKGKDVELRCDPISGHTALYWYRQSLGQGLEFLIYFQGNSAPDKSGLPSDRFSAERTGGSVSTLTIQRTQQEDSAVYLCASSFGGSTDTQYFGPGTRLTVL.

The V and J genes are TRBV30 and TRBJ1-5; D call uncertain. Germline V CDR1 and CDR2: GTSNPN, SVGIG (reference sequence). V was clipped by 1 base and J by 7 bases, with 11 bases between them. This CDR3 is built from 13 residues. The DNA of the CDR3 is TGTGCCTGGAGTGAACATGGAACCCAGCCCCAGCATTTT. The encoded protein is CAWSEHGTQPQHF.

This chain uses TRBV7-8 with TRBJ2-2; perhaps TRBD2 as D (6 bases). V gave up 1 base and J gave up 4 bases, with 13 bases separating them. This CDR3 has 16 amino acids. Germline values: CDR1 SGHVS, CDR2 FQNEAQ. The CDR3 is CASSLVGGYGTGELFF. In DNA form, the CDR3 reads TGTGCCAGCAGCTTAGTTGGGGGGTACGGCACCGGGGAGCTGTTTTTT.

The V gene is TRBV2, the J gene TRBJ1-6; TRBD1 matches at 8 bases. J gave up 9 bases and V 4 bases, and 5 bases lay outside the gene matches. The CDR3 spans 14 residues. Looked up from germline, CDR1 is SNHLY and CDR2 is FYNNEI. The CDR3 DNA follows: TGTGCCAGCAGTGTTAGGACAGGGCCTTCACCCCTCCACTTT. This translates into CASSVRTGPSPLHF.

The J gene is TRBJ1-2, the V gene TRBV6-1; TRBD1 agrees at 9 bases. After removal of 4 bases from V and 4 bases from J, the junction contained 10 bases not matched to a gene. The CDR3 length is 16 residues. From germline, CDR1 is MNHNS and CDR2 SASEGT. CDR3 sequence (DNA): TGTGCCAGCAGTGTCTTACCGGGACAGGGCAGCTATGGCTACACCTTC. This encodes CASSVLPGQGSYGYTF.

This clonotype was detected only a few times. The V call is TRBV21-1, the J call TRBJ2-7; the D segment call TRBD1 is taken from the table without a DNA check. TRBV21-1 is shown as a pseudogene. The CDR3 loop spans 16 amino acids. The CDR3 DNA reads TGTGCCAGCCTCAAGATGGGACAGGGAGAACCCTACGAGCAGTACTTC. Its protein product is CASLKMGQGEPYEQYF.

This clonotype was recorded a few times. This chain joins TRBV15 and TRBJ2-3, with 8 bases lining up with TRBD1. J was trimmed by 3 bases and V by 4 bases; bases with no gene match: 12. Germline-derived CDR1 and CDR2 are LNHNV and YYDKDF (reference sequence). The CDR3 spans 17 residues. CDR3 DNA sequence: TGTGCCACCAGCACATTGCTCGGGACAGGTCTTACAGATACGCAGTATTTT. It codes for CATSTLLGTGLTDTQYF.

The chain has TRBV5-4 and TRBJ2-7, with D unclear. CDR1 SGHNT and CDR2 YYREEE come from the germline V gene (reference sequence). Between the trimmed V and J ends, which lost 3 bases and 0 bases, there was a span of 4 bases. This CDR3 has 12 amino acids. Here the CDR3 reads CASSSPSYEQYF. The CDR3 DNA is TGTGCCAGCAGCTCCCCCTCCTACGAGCAGTACTTC.

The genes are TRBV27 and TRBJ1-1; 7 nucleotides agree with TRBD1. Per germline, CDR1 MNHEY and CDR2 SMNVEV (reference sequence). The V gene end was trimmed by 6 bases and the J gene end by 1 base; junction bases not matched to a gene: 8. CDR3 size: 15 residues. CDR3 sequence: CASSPTGAGNTEAFF. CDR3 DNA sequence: TGTGCCAGCAGCCCCACAGGGGCCGGGAACACTGAAGCTTTCTTT.

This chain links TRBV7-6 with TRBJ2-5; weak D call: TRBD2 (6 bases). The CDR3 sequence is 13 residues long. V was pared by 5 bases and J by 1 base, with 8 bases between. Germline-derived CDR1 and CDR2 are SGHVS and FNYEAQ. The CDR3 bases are TGTGCCAGCAGCCGTAGCGGCCAAGAGACCCAGTACTTC. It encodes CASSRSGQETQYF. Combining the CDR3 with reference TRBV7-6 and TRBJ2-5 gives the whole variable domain GAGVSQSPRYKVTKRGQDVALRCDPISGHVSLYWYRQALGQGPEFLTYFNYEAQQDKSGLPNDRFSAERPEGSISTLTIQRTEQRDSAMYRCASSRSGQETQYFGPGTRLLVL.

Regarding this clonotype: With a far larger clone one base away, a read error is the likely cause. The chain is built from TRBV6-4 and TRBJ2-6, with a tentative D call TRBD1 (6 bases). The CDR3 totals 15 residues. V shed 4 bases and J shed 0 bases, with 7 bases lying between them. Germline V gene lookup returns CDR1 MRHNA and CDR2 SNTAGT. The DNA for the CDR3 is TGTGCCAGCAGTGGGACAGTCTCTGGGGCCAACGTCCTGACTTTC. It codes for CASSGTVSGANVLTF.

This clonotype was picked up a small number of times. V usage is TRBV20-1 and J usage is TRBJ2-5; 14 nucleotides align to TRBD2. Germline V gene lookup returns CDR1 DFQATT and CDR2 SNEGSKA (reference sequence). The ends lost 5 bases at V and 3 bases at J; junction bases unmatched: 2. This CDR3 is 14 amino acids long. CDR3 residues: CSAEGLAGEETQYF. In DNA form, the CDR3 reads TGCAGTGCTGAGGGACTAGCGGGGGAAGAGACCCAGTACTTC.

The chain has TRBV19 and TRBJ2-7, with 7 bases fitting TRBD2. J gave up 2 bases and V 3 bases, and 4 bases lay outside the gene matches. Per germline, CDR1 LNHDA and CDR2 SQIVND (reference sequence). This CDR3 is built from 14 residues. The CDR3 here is CASSIGGGPYEQYF. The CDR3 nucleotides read TGTGCCAGTAGTATTGGCGGGGGACCCTACGAGCAGTACTTC. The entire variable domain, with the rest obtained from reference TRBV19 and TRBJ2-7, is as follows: DGGITQSPKYLFRKEGQNVTLSCEQNLNHDAMYWYRQDPGQGLRLIYYSQIVNDFQKGDIAEGYSVSREKKESFPLTVTSAQKNPTAFYLCASSIGGGPYEQYFGPGTRLTVT.

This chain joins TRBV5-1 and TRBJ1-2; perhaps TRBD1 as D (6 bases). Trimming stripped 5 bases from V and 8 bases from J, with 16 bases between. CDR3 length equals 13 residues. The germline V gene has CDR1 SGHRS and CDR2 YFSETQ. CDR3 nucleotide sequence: TGCGCCAGCAGAGCTGAGGAGGGGGTGGGCTACACCTTC. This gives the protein CASRAEEGVGYTF.

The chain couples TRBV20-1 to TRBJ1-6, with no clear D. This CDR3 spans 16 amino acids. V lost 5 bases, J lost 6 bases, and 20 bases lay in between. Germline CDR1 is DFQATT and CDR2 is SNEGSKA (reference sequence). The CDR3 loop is CSAEDLGSEFNSPLHF. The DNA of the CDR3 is TGCAGTGCTGAGGACCTAGGCTCGGAATTTAATTCACCCCTCCACTTT.

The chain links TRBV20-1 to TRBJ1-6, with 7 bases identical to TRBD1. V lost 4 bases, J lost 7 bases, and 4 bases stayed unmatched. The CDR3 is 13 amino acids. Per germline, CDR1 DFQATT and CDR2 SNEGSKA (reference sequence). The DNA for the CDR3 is TGCAGTGCTAAGGGGGCTTGGAATTCACCCCTCCACTTT. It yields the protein CSAKGAWNSPLHF.

This chain's CDR3 is CASSQGTGETQYF. CDR3 sequence (DNA): TGTGCCAGCAGCCAGGGGACAGGGGAGACCCAGTACTTC. J is TRBJ2-5 and V is TRBV7-2, with 9 positions matching TRBD1. In germline, CDR1 is SGHTA, CDR2 FQGNSA. V lost 5 bases and J lost 5; bases outside the gene matches: 3. This CDR3 contains 13 residues.

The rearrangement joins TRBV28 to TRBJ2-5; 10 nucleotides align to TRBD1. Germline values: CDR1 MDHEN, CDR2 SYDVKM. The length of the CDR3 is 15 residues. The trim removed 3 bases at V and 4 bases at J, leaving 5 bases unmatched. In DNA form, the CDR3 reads TGTGCCAGCAGTTTGGAGGGGACAGGGGTAGAGACCCAGTACTTC. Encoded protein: CASSLEGTGVETQYF.